A selection of T cell receptor beta chains follows, all from one sample in a study of cytomegalovirus exposure and HLA in healthy donors. Generated by immunoSEQ multiplex PCR, the TCRdb table keeps only in-frame clones and is missing some. The sample data list 150,000 to 200,000 clones. The sequenced sample consisted of PBMCs. Receptors were obtained from a woman aged 55-69 years in good health and CMV-seronegative. The CDR3 runs from the conserved cysteine through the conserved F or W. A D gene is named only where the DNA matches it firmly.

D gene: TRBD2
J gene: TRBJ2-4
V gene: TRBV29-1
CDR3 DNA: TGCAGCGTTGAAGAAAACGGTACTAGCGGGAGAGGGGCAAAGGCCAAAAACATTCAGTACTTC
CDR3 protein: CSVEENGTSGRGAKAKNIQYF

D gene: TRBD2
J gene: TRBJ2-5
V gene: TRBV7-2
CDR3 DNA: TGTGCCAGCAGCTCCGGACTAGCGGGGGGCCAAGAGACCCAGTACTTC
CDR3 protein: CASSSGLAGGQETQYF

D gene: TRBD1
J gene: TRBJ1-2
V gene: TRBV19
CDR3 DNA: TGTGCCAGTAGTATCAGGACAGGGCAGGCCTATGGCTACACCTTC
CDR3 protein: CASSIRTGQAYGYTF

D gene: .
J gene: TRBJ2-5
V gene: TRBV4-2
CDR3 DNA: TGTGCCAGCAGCCAAGATGGAGGGGAGGCAGAGACCCAGTACTTC
CDR3 protein: CASSQDGGEAETQYF

D gene: .
J gene: TRBJ2-6
V gene: TRBV6-4
CDR3 DNA: TGTGCCAGCAGTCTCGGGAACTCTGGGGCCAACGTCCTGACTTTC
CDR3 protein: CASSLGNSGANVLTF

D gene: .
J gene: TRBJ1-1
V gene: TRBV30
CDR3 DNA: TGTGCCTGGAGTGCCCCGGACAGCCGGGGCACTGAAGCTTTCTTT
CDR3 protein: CAWSAPDSRGTEAFF

D gene: .
J gene: TRBJ1-4
V gene: TRBV29-1
CDR3 DNA: TGCAGCGTTTCAGGGGCTGATGAAAAACTGTTTTTT
CDR3 protein: CSVSGADEKLFF

D gene: .
J gene: TRBJ1-5
V gene: TRBV18
CDR3 DNA: TGTGCCAGCTCAACTTATAGCAATCAGCCCCAGCATTTT
CDR3 protein: CASSTYSNQPQHF

D gene: .
J gene: TRBJ2-7
V gene: TRBV5-6
CDR3 DNA: TGTGCCAGCAGCTTGGGGCAGGGGGGTGAGCAGTACTTC
CDR3 protein: CASSLGQGGEQYF

D gene: .
J gene: TRBJ1-4
V gene: TRBV18
CDR3 DNA: TGTGCCAGCTCGCTGTCTGCGGGGTACCACACAACTAATGAAAAACTGTTTTTT
CDR3 protein: CASSLSAGYHTTNEKLFF

D gene: TRBD1
J gene: TRBJ1-6
V gene: TRBV6-1
CDR3 DNA: TGTGCCAGCAGTGATCGACAGGGGAGGTCCTATAATTCACCCCTCCACTTT
CDR3 protein: CASSDRQGRSYNSPLHF

D gene: .
J gene: TRBJ2-7
V gene: TRBV5-5
CDR3 DNA: TGTGCCAGCAGCTGGGGGGTGGTCTACGAGCAGTACTTC
CDR3 protein: CASSWGVVYEQYF

D gene: TRBD1
J gene: TRBJ1-1
V gene: TRBV19
CDR3 DNA: TGTGCCAGTAGTAGAAATAGGCCATCCGGGACAGGAGACACTGAAGCTTTCTTT
CDR3 protein: CASSRNRPSGTGDTEAFF

D gene: .
J gene: TRBJ1-5
V gene: TRBV7-8
CDR3 DNA: TGTGCCAGCAGCCCCCGAATCGGGGGATTTGGCCAGCCCCAGCATTTT
CDR3 protein: CASSPRIGGFGQPQHF

D gene: TRBD1
J gene: TRBJ1-3
V gene: TRBV30
CDR3 DNA: TGTGCCTGGAGTGTATCGGACAGGGCCCCTGGAAACACCATATATTTT
CDR3 protein: CAWSVSDRAPGNTIYF

D gene: TRBD1
J gene: TRBJ1-1
V gene: TRBV18
CDR3 DNA: TGTGCCAGCTCAGCTACAGGGGTAAGCACTGAAGCTTTCTTT
CDR3 protein: CASSATGVSTEAFF

D gene: .
J gene: TRBJ2-5
V gene: TRBV9
CDR3 DNA: TGTGCCAGCAGCCCCCCCGCGGTGGAGACCCAGTACTTC
CDR3 protein: CASSPPAVETQYF

D gene: .
J gene: TRBJ1-1
V gene: TRBV10-3
CDR3 DNA: TGTGCCGCCGGCCAGGGTTACACTGAAGCTTTCTTT
CDR3 protein: CAAGQGYTEAFF

D gene: .
J gene: TRBJ2-7
V gene: TRBV21-1
CDR3 DNA: TGTGCCAGCAGCCGACGAACCCATTCGGGACAACAGAAGTCATACGAGCAGTACTTC
CDR3 protein: CASSRRTHSGQQKSYEQYF

D gene: .
J gene: TRBJ2-3
V gene: TRBV9
CDR3 DNA: TGTGCCAGCAGCGTAGGGTATAGCCCGGCAGATACGCAGTATTTT
CDR3 protein: CASSVGYSPADTQYF

D gene: .
J gene: TRBJ1-1
V gene: TRBV7-9
CDR3 DNA: TGTGCCAGCAGCCTACGGGTAGGGGACAATTCTGAAGCTTTCTTT
CDR3 protein: CASSLRVGDNSEAFF

D gene: .
J gene: TRBJ1-4
V gene: TRBV4-3
CDR3 DNA: TGCGCCAGCAGCCAAGACCTCCTAACAACTAATGAAAAACTGTTTTTT
CDR3 protein: CASSQDLLTTNEKLFF

D gene: .
J gene: TRBJ1-1
V gene: TRBV5-1
CDR3 DNA: TGCGCCAGCAGCTTGGTAGGCCGGGGCACTGAAGCTTTCTTT
CDR3 protein: CASSLVGRGTEAFF

D gene: TRBD1
J gene: TRBJ1-2
V gene: TRBV27
CDR3 DNA: TGTGCCAGCAGTTTGTGGACAGGGCATGGCTACACCTTC
CDR3 protein: CASSLWTGHGYTF

D gene: TRBD2
J gene: TRBJ2-5
V gene: TRBV10-3
CDR3 DNA: TGTGCCATCAGTGACGGCGGGGGAGAGACCCAGTACTTC
CDR3 protein: CAISDGGGETQYF

D gene: .
J gene: TRBJ2-7
V gene: TRBV4-1
CDR3 DNA: TGCGCCAGCAGCCACCCTTCAGTGTCCTACGAGCAGTACTTC
CDR3 protein: CASSHPSVSYEQYF

D gene: TRBD1
J gene: TRBJ1-1
V gene: TRBV18
CDR3 DNA: TGTGCCAGCTCACTGGGACAGGGGGGAAACACTGAAGCTTTCTTT
CDR3 protein: CASSLGQGGNTEAFF

D gene: TRBD2
J gene: TRBJ2-2
V gene: TRBV5-1
CDR3 DNA: TGCGCCAGCAGGGCAGCGGGGGCGAACACCGGGGAGCTGTTTTTT
CDR3 protein: CASRAAGANTGELFF

D gene: TRBD1
J gene: TRBJ1-2
V gene: TRBV18
CDR3 DNA: TGTGCCAGCTCACCATTGCGCTATGGACAGGGGGACTATGGCTACACCTTC
CDR3 protein: CASSPLRYGQGDYGYTF

D gene: .
J gene: TRBJ2-3
V gene: TRBV19
CDR3 DNA: TGTGCCAGTAGCATAAGGAAAAAAAACAGGGCACAGGATACGCAGTATTTT
CDR3 protein: CASSIRKKNRAQDTQYF

D gene: .
J gene: TRBJ1-6
V gene: TRBV18
CDR3 DNA: TGTGCCAGCTCACCAGGGGCAGGAGATTCACCCCTCCACTTT
CDR3 protein: CASSPGAGDSPLHF

D gene: TRBD1
J gene: TRBJ1-2
V gene: TRBV14
CDR3 DNA: TGTGCCAGCAGCCTCAGGGGGCAGAACTATGGCTACACCTTC
CDR3 protein: CASSLRGQNYGYTF

D gene: TRBD1
J gene: TRBJ2-7
V gene: TRBV7-6
CDR3 DNA: TGTGCCAGCAGCCGGGGACAGGGTGTCGCGCAGTACTTC
CDR3 protein: CASSRGQGVAQYF